A selection of T cell receptor beta chains follows, all from one sample in a study of T cells after yellow fever vaccination. Each CDR3 protein gets one entry after TCRdb re-called the 5' RACE reads with MiXCR. The sample records hundreds of thousands of distinct CDR3 sequences, around an eighth being singletons. Material: PBMCs, obtained on the day of the yellow fever booster vaccination. The source of these receptors is a young man who received the YFV17D yellow fever vaccine. Both conserved end residues are part of each CDR3. Fields, in order: V gene, J gene, D gene, clone size, CDR3 protein, CDR3 DNA. D genes are given only for firm matches. Clone size, where shown, is once, few, many, or a class for clones that have expanded.

>TRBV19|TRBJ1-3|-|-
CASSIDLHARTIYF
TGTGCCAGTAGTATAGATCTTCACGCGAGAACCATATATTTT
>TRBV20-1|TRBJ2-1|-|few
CGSPTRWANEQFF
TGCGGATCCCCGACACGGTGGGCTAATGAGCAGTTCTTC
>TRBV19|TRBJ2-2|TRBD1|few
CASRQDRVNTGELFF
TGTGCCAGTAGGCAGGACAGGGTTAACACCGGGGAGCTGTTTTTT
>TRBV29-1|TRBJ2-7|-|-
CSVRDGTSSYEQYF
TGCAGCGTTCGAGACGGAACATCCTCCTACGAGCAGTACTTC
>TRBV24-1|TRBJ1-2|TRBD1|-
CATSSRQGALYGYTF
TGTGCCACCAGTTCTCGGCAGGGGGCGTTGTATGGCTACACCTTC
>TRBV6-5|TRBJ2-5|-|many
CASSYVGGTQYF
TGTGCCAGCAGTTACGTCGGGGGGACCCAGTACTTC
>TRBV29-1|TRBJ2-3|-|-
CSVQRYSGSTDTQYF
TGCAGCGTTCAAAGGTACAGCGGGAGCACAGATACGCAGTATTTT
>TRBV23-1|TRBJ2-3|TRBD2|-
CASSQGLAGGNTDTQYF
TGCGCCAGCAGTCAGGGACTAGCGGGAGGGAACACAGATACGCAGTATTTT
>TRBV6-5|TRBJ2-3|-|-
CASSYSRGADTQYF
TGTGCCAGCAGTTACTCCAGGGGCGCAGATACGCAGTATTTT
>TRBV9|TRBJ1-1|-|-
CASSRTGLNTEAFF
TGTGCCAGCAGTCGTACAGGGTTGAACACTGAAGCTTTCTTT
>TRBV5-1|TRBJ1-5|-|many
CASSPTGPNQPQHF
TGCGCCAGCAGCCCGACAGGACCTAATCAGCCCCAGCATTTT
>TRBV4-1|TRBJ2-1|-|-
CASISGKNEQFF
TGCGCCAGCATCTCGGGGAAAAATGAGCAGTTCTTC
>TRBV4-3|TRBJ2-7|-|few
CASSQGGGYPYEQYF
TGCGCCAGCAGCCAAGGGGGCGGATACCCCTACGAGCAGTACTTC
>TRBV5-1|TRBJ2-3|TRBD1|few
CASKTSTGDIPTDTQYF
TGCGCCAGCAAAACCTCAACAGGGGACATCCCCACAGATACGCAGTATTTT
>TRBV4-3|TRBJ2-2|-|-
CASSQDGRTGELFF
TGCGCCAGCAGCCAAGATGGACGGACCGGGGAGCTGTTTTTT
>TRBV27|TRBJ2-7|TRBD2|-
CASSYTSGRANEQYF
TGTGCCAGCAGTTACACTAGCGGGAGGGCAAACGAGCAGTACTTC
>TRBV24-1|TRBJ2-1|TRBD2|-
CATSEAGLAGNEQFF
TGTGCCACCAGTGAGGCGGGCCTAGCGGGAAATGAGCAGTTCTTC
>TRBV5-8|TRBJ1-5|-|few
CASSLARYSNQPQHF
TGTGCCAGCAGCTTGGCCCGGTACAGCAATCAGCCCCAGCATTTT
>TRBV20-1|TRBJ2-1|TRBD2|few
CSAITSGSYNEQFF
TGCAGTGCTATAACTAGCGGCTCCTACAATGAGCAGTTCTTC
>TRBV7-3|TRBJ2-1|TRBD2|few
CASSLTGQRLAGDNEQFF
TGTGCCAGCAGCTTAACCGGACAAAGACTAGCGGGAGACAATGAGCAGTTCTTC
>TRBV4-3|TRBJ1-2|-|-
CASSQDWGAAAYGYTF
TGCGCCAGCAGCCAAGATTGGGGAGCAGCGGCCTATGGCTACACCTTC
>TRBV18|TRBJ1-2|-|-
CASSRVVNSNYGYTF
TGTGCCAGCTCACGGGTGGTAAACTCTAACTATGGCTACACCTTC
>TRBV3-1|TRBJ1-5|-|few
CASSPQGNNQPQHF
TGTGCCAGCAGCCCCCAGGGGAACAATCAGCCCCAGCATTTT
>TRBV3-1|TRBJ1-1|-|many
CASSQITSGSVEAFF
TGTGCCAGCAGCCAAATTACTTCAGGGTCGGTTGAAGCTTTCTTT
>TRBV12-3/TRBV12-4|TRBJ2-1|-|-
CASTRVGRDYNEQFF
TGTGCCAGCACCCGAGTTGGGCGGGACTACAATGAGCAGTTCTTC
>TRBV7-8|TRBJ2-5|TRBD2|few
CASSRQNSGTRSSF
TGTGCCAGCAGCCGACAAAACTCCGGGACTAGATCGAGCTTC
>TRBV7-2|TRBJ2-5|TRBD2|few
CASSSRSSGSFETQYF
TGTGCCAGCAGCTCCCGGAGTAGCGGGAGTTTTGAGACCCAGTACTTC
>TRBV20-1|TRBJ2-5|-|many
CSAIRTGGIGTQYF
TGCAGTGCTATAAGGACAGGAGGGATCGGGACCCAGTACTTC
>TRBV6-5|TRBJ2-7|TRBD2|few
CASSYGTSGRGFYEQYF
TGTGCCAGCAGTTACGGGACTAGCGGGAGGGGTTTCTACGAGCAGTACTTC
>TRBV5-4|TRBJ2-7|-|-
CASSMGVYEQYF
TGTGCCAGCAGCATGGGAGTGTACGAGCAGTACTTC
>TRBV28|TRBJ2-3|TRBD2|-
CASSQLAGDRDTQYF
TGTGCCAGCAGCCAACTAGCGGGAGATCGAGATACGCAGTATTTT
>TRBV20-1|TRBJ2-5|-|few
CSASSGQETQYF
TGCAGTGCTAGTAGCGGTCAAGAGACCCAGTACTTC
>TRBV7-2|TRBJ2-5|-|-
CASSLGAGAEETQYF
TGTGCCAGCAGCTTAGGGGCTGGGGCAGAAGAGACCCAGTACTTC
>TRBV20-1|TRBJ2-7|TRBD2|-
CSARVKGLGFHEQYF
TGCAGTGCTAGAGTAAAGGGACTAGGGTTCCACGAGCAGTACTTC
>TRBV5-1|TRBJ1-4|TRBD1|few
CASSFLPGQGHEKLFF
TGCGCCAGCAGTTTCCTCCCGGGACAGGGCCATGAAAAACTGTTTTTT
>TRBV7-2|TRBJ2-2|-|many
CASSLETGELFF
TGTGCCAGCAGCTTGGAGACCGGGGAGCTGTTTTTT
>TRBV4-3|TRBJ2-3|-|few
CASSQDFPPDTQYF
TGCGCCAGCAGCCAAGATTTCCCACCAGATACGCAGTATTTT
>TRBV7-9|TRBJ2-3|-|few
CASTPPRPTGDTQYF
TGTGCCAGCACGCCTCCGAGACCCACCGGCGATACGCAGTATTTT
>TRBV13|TRBJ2-2|TRBD2|-
CASSSLSGTRNTGELFF
TGTGCCAGCAGCTCTCTTTCCGGGACTAGAAACACCGGGGAGCTGTTTTTT
>TRBV28|TRBJ1-5|TRBD1|-
CASSLLTGGAGQPQHF
TGTGCCAGCAGTTTATTGACAGGGGGCGCCGGGCAGCCCCAGCATTTT
>TRBV7-2|TRBJ2-5|TRBD2|few
CASSLVAGGLETQYF
TGTGCCAGCAGCTTAGTGGCGGGAGGGCTAGAGACCCAGTACTTC
>TRBV21-1|TRBJ1-6|-|-
CASSKRFSGGTKSPLHF
TGTGCCAGCAGCAAACGGTTTTCCGGAGGGACTAAATCACCCCTCCACTTT
>TRBV5-1|TRBJ2-7|TRBD2|-
CASRTSGHYEQYF
TGCGCCAGCCGAACTAGCGGTCACTACGAGCAGTACTTC
>TRBV19|TRBJ2-1|-|few
CASSILQGGRYNEQFF
TGTGCCAGTAGTATACTCCAGGGTGGACGCTACAATGAGCAGTTCTTC
>TRBV9|TRBJ1-1|-|few
CASSPRMGNTEAFF
TGTGCCAGCAGCCCCCGTATGGGAAACACTGAAGCTTTCTTT
>TRBV20-1|TRBJ1-2|-|-
CSARTRNYGYTF
TGCAGTGCCAGGACGAGAAACTATGGCTACACCTTC
>TRBV7-9|TRBJ2-3|-|few
CASSLLIAATDTQYF
TGTGCCAGCAGCTTATTGATAGCGGCCACAGATACGCAGTATTTT
>TRBV6-6|TRBJ2-7|-|-
CASSQQSGACVF
TGTGCCAGCAGTCAGCAGTCCGGGGCTTGCGTCTTC
>TRBV9|TRBJ2-1|TRBD2|-
CASSIAWAGGPYNEQFF
TGTGCCAGCAGCATCGCTTGGGCGGGAGGGCCCTACAATGAGCAGTTCTTC
>TRBV30|TRBJ2-1|TRBD2|-
CAFSVTSGSGRSYNEQFF
TGTGCCTTCAGTGTGACTAGCGGGAGCGGCCGCTCCTACAATGAGCAGTTCTTC
>TRBV15|TRBJ2-2|-|few
CATSWGLTTGELFF
TGTGCCACCAGTTGGGGACTTACCACCGGGGAGCTGTTTTTT
>TRBV6-2/TRBV6-3|TRBJ2-3|TRBD2|few
CATTPTSGTHTQYF
TGTGCCACTACGCCGACTAGCGGGACCCATACGCAGTATTTT
>TRBV20-1|TRBJ2-7|TRBD2|few
CSASSSGRNYEQYF
TGCAGTGCTAGCTCTAGCGGGAGAAACTACGAGCAGTACTTC
>TRBV12-3/TRBV12-4|TRBJ2-3|TRBD1|-
CASSFAGGAADTQYF
TGTGCCAGCAGTTTCGCAGGGGGCGCAGCAGATACGCAGTATTTT
>TRBV4-2|TRBJ2-5|-|-
CASSQDLRSRREGTQYF
TGTGCCAGCAGCCAAGATCTGAGGTCTAGGAGGGAAGGGACCCAGTACTTC
>TRBV30|TRBJ2-3|-|-
CAWGLGDTQYF
TGTGCCTGGGGCCTCGGAGATACGCAGTATTTT
>TRBV29-1|TRBJ2-3|-|few
CSGVVGTDTQYF
TGCAGCGGGGTGGTAGGCACAGATACGCAGTATTTT
>TRBV20-1|TRBJ2-7|-|-
CSPRPGPGDEQYF
TGCAGTCCCCGCCCAGGGCCCGGCGACGAGCAGTACTTC
>TRBV11-2|TRBJ2-7|TRBD2|few
CASSLFPSGTSGRGYEQYF
TGTGCCAGCAGCTTGTTCCCTTCTGGGACTAGCGGGAGAGGATACGAGCAGTACTTC